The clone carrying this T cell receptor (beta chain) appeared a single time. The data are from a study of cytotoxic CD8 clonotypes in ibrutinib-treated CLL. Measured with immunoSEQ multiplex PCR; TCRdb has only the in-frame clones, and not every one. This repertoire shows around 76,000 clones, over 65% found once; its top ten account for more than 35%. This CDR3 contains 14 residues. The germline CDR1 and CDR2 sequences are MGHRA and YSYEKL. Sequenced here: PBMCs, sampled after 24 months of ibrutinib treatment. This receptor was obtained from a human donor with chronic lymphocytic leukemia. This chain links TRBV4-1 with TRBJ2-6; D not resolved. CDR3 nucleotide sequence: TGCGCAGCTGCTCGGCTACTCGGGGCCAACGTCCTGACTTTC. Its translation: CAAARLLGANVLTF.